The 10 T cell receptor beta chains below all came from one sample that was sequenced in a study of graft-versus-host responses after intestinal transplantation. The data were produced by immunoSEQ multiplex PCR, yet TCRdb's version contains in-frame clones alone and is incomplete. The data show 35,000 to 45,000 clones, roughly 93% seen once. This specimen consisted of PBMCs, obtained roughly 780 days after intestinal transplantation. The source of these receptors is a human patient who received an intestinal transplant, so some T cells may come from the graft donor.

The chain recombines TRBV29-1 with TRBJ1-2; weak D call: TRBD1 (6 bases). Per the germline V gene, CDR1 is SQVTM and CDR2 is ANQGSEA. Between the trimmed V and J ends, which lost 4 bases and 6 bases, there was a span of 15 bases. The CDR3 is 13 amino acids. CDR3 coding DNA: TGCAGCGTTGCTAGAGGGGGATTAGATGGCTACACCTTC. Amino acids: CSVARGGLDGYTF. Supplemented by reference TRBV29-1 and TRBJ1-2, the full variable domain reads SAVISQKPSRDICQRGTSLTIQCQVDSQVTMMFWYRQQPGQSLTLIATANQGSEATYESGFVIDKFPISRPNLTFSTLTVSNMSPEDSSIYLCSVARGGLDGYTFGSGTRLTVV.

V is TRBV6-5 and J is TRBJ2-7; D unresolved. The germline V gene has CDR1 MNHEY and CDR2 SVGAGI. The CDR3 length is 13 residues. The V end lost 10 bases, the J end lost 2 bases, and 15 bases lay between the germline ends. CDR3 bases: TGTGCCACCCGAATGAGCTACCCCTACGAGCAGTACTTC. Encoded protein: CATRMSYPYEQYF.

V usage is TRBV9 and J usage is TRBJ2-3; D uncertain. V was trimmed by 3 bases and J by 5 bases, leaving 7 bases between them. CDR1 and CDR2 (germline): SGDLS, YYNGEE. CDR3 length equals 12 residues. Here the CDR3 reads CASSGNEDTQYF. CDR3 sequence (DNA): TGTGCCAGCAGCGGGAATGAAGATACGCAGTATTTT.

The chain recombines TRBV5-6 with TRBJ1-2, with 12 bases matching TRBD1. Germline loops: CDR1 SGHDT, CDR2 YYEEEE. The CDR3 sequence is 18 residues long. V lost 0 bases to trimming and J lost 1 base; unmatched junction nucleotides: 7. CDR3 in amino acids: CASSLAMGQGANNYGYTF. In DNA, the CDR3 is TGTGCCAGCAGCTTGGCCATGGGACAGGGGGCGAATAACTATGGCTACACCTTC.

The V and J genes are TRBV6-1 and TRBJ1-2; D is undetermined. CDR3 size: 15 residues. Germline assignment: CDR1 MNHNS and CDR2 SASEGT. V lost 1 base and J lost 4, with 13 bases in between. DNA for the CDR3: TGTGCCAGCAGTGAAGTGGGCTTCGGGCGCTATGGCTACACCTTC. It is translated as CASSEVGFGRYGYTF.

This clone has a single count. V usage is TRBV15 and J usage is TRBJ2-7; D perhaps matches TRBD2 (6 bases). The V gene lost 0 bases and the J gene lost 3 bases, with 9 bases spanning the gap. The CDR3 has 14 residues. Germline V CDR1 and CDR2: LNHNV, YYDKDF (reference sequence). The CDR3 region is CATSRDASVYEQYF. The DNA for the CDR3 is TGTGCCACCAGCAGAGATGCTAGCGTCTACGAGCAGTACTTC.

The chain joins TRBV4-1 to TRBJ1-1; possibly TRBD1 for D (5 bases). Trimming took 4 bases from V and 0 from J, leaving 27 bases between them. Germline V CDR1 and CDR2: MGHRA, YSYEKL. This CDR3 comprises 20 residues. The CDR3: CASSRFRTFPPTRLNTEAFF. CDR3 coding DNA: TGCGCCAGCAGCCGCTTTAGGACATTTCCTCCAACCCGGCTGAACACTGAAGCTTTCTTT.

The chain uses TRBV6-5 and TRBJ2-3; TRBD2 might be the D (5 bases). CDR1 and CDR2 from the germline V gene are MNHEY and SVGAGI. The CDR3 is made up of 15 amino acids. Trimming left V 3 bases short and J 2 bases short, with 12 bases between. The CDR3 DNA is TGTGCCAGCAGTTATACGGGATTACCCACAGATACGCAGTATTTT. It translates to CASSYTGLPTDTQYF.

The chain couples TRBV6-5 to TRBJ2-1; 9 nucleotides line up with TRBD2. J lost 7 bases, V lost 8 bases, and 12 bases had no gene match. The CDR3 contains 15 residues. Germline V CDR1 and CDR2: MNHEY, SVGAGI. CDR3: CASRTRREGLNEQFF. The CDR3 nucleotides read TGTGCCAGCCGTACCCGGCGGGAGGGCCTTAATGAGCAGTTCTTC.

This rearrangement joins TRBV5-6 to TRBJ2-3; possibly TRBD1 for D (6 bases). The CDR3 loop spans 17 amino acids. The germline V gene encodes CDR1 SGHDT and CDR2 YYEEEE. V dropped 2 bases and J dropped 2 bases, with 18 bases sitting between them. The CDR3 sequence is CASSFRFWGTLTDTQYF. The CDR3, as DNA: TGTGCCAGCAGCTTCAGGTTTTGGGGGACACTCACAGATACGCAGTATTTT.